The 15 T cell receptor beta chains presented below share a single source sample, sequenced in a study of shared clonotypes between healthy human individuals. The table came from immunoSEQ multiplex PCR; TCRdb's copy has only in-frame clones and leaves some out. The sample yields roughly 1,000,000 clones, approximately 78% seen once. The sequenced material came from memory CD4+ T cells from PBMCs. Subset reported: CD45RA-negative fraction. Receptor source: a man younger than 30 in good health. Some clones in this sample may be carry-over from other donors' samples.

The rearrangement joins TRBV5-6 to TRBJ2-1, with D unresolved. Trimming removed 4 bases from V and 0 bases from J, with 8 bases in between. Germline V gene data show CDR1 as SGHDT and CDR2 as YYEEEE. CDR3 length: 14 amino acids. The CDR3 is CASSPLSSYNEQFF. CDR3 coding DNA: TGTGCCAGCAGCCCTTTGAGCTCCTACAATGAGCAGTTCTTC.

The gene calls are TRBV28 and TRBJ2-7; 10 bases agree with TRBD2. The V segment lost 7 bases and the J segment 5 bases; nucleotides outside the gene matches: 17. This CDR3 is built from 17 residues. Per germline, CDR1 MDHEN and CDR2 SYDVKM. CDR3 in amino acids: CASTRGLTSGIWDEQYF. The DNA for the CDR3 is TGTGCCAGCACCAGGGGTCTTACTAGCGGGATTTGGGACGAGCAGTACTTC. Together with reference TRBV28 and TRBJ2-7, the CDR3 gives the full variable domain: DVKVTQSSRYLVKRTGEKVFLECVQDMDHENMFWYRQDPGLGLRLIYFSYDVKMKEKGDIPEGYSVSREKKERFSLILESASTNQTSMYLCASTRGLTSGIWDEQYFGPGTRLTVT.

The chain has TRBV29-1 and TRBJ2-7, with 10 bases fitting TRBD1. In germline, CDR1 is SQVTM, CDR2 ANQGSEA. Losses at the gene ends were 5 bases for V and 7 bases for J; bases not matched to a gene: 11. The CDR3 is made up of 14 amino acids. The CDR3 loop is CSVSSGTGDWEQYF. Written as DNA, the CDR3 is TGCAGCGTTTCGTCCGGGACAGGGGATTGGGAGCAGTACTTC.

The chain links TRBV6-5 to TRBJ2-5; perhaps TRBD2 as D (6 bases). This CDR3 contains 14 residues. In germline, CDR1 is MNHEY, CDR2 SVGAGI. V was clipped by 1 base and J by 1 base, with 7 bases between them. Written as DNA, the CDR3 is TGTGCCAGCAGTTACTTGGGAGGCCAAGAGACCCAGTACTTC. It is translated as CASSYLGGQETQYF.

CDR3 sequence: CASTITGTGEGVHIQYF. The CDR3 DNA reads TGTGCCAGTACCATAACCGGGACAGGGGAAGGTGTACACATTCAGTACTTC. The genes are TRBV19 and TRBJ2-4; 10 bases line up with TRBD1. Germline trimming cut 7 bases from V and 8 bases from J; bases unmatched to any gene: 17. The CDR3 runs 17 residues. Germline V lookup: CDR1 LNHDA, CDR2 SQIVND (reference sequence). Looking up the rest from reference TRBV19 and TRBJ2-4 gives the full variable domain: DGGITQSPKYLFRKEGQNVTLSCEQNLNHDAMYWYRQDPGQGLRLIYYSQIVNDFQKGDIAEGYSVSREKKESFPLTVTSAQKNPTAFYLCASTITGTGEGVHIQYFGAGTRLSVL.

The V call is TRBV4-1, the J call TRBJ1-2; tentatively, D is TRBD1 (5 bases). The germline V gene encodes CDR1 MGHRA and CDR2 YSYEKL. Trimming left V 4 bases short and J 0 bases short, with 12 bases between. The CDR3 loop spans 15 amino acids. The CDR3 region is CASSPGTAANYGYTF. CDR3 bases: TGCGCCAGCAGCCCGGGGACCGCAGCTAACTATGGCTACACCTTC.

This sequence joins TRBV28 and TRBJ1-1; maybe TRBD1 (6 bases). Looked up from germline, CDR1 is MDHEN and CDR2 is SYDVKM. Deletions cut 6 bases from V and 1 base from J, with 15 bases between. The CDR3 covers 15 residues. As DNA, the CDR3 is TGTGCCAGCAGATCCTCGGGGGCGCAGAACACTGAAGCTTTCTTT. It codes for CASRSSGAQNTEAFF. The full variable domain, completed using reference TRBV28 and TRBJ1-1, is DVKVTQSSRYLVKRTGEKVFLECVQDMDHENMFWYRQDPGLGLRLIYFSYDVKMKEKGDIPEGYSVSREKKERFSLILESASTNQTSMYLCASRSSGAQNTEAFFGQGTRLTVV.

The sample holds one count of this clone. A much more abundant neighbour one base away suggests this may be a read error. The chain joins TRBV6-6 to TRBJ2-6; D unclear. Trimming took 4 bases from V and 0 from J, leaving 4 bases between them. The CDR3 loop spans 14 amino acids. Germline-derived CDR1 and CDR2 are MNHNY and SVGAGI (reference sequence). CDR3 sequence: CASSWDSGANVLTF. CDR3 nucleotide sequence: TGTGCCAGCAGTTGGGACTCTGGGGCCAACGTCCTGACTTTC.

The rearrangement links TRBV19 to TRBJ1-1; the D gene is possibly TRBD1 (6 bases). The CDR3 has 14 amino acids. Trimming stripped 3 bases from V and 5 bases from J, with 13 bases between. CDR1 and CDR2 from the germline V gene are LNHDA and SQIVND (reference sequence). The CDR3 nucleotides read TGTGCCAGTAGTATCCTAGCAGGGGAGACTGAAGCTTTCTTT. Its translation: CASSILAGETEAFF.

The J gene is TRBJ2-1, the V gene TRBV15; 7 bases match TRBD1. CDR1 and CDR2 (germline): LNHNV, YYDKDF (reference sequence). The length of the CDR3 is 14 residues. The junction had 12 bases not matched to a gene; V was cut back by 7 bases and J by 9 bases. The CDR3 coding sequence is TGTGCCACCATGGTAGGGGGCTTGATAGGTGAGCAGTTCTTC. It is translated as CATMVGGLIGEQFF.

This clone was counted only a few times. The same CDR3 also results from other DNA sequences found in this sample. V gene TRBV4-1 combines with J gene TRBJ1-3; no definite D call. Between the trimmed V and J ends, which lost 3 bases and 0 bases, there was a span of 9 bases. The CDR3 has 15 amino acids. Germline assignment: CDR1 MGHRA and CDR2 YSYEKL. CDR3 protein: CASSQASHSGNTIYF. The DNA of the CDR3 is TGCGCCAGCAGCCAGGCGAGCCACTCTGGAAACACCATATATTTT.

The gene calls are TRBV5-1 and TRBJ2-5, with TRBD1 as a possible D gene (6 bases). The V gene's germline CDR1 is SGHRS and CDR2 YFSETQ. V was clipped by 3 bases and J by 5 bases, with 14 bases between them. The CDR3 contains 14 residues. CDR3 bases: TGCGCCAGCAGCTGGGGGACACCCGCCGAGACCCAGTACTTC. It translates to CASSWGTPAETQYF.

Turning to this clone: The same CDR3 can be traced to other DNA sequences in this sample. CDR3 nucleotide sequence: TGTGCCAGCAGCGTAGGCAGCGGGCAAGAGACCCAGTACTTC. Protein product: CASSVGSGQETQYF. The chain joins TRBV9 to TRBJ2-5; D possibly corresponds to TRBD2 (6 bases). Germline V lookup: CDR1 SGDLS, CDR2 YYNGEE. CDR3 length equals 14 residues. V was cut by 0 bases and J by 2 bases, with 8 bases left in between.

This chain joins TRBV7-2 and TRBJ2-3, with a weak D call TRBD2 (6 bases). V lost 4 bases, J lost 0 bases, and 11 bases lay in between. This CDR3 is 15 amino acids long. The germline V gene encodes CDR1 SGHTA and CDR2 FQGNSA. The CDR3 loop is CASSSPGTSTDTQYF. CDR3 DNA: TGTGCCAGCAGCTCCCCCGGGACTAGCACAGATACGCAGTATTTT.

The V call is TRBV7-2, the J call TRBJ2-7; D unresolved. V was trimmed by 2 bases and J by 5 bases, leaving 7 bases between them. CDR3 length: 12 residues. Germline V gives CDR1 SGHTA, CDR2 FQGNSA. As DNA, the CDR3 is TGTGCCAGCAGCTTAACAGCCCACGAGCAGTACTTC. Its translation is CASSLTAHEQYF.